These T cell receptor beta chains were read from a single sample in a study of cytomegalovirus exposure and HLA in healthy donors. Data came from immunoSEQ multiplex PCR; TCRdb stores just in-frame clones and leaves some out. The data contain some 150,000 clones, approximately 80% of them singletons. Input material: PBMCs. The receptors stem from a man aged 50 to 59 in good health and CMV-seropositive. Both conserved end residues are part of each CDR3. A D gene is named only where the DNA matches it firmly. Clone size appears in some rows only: once, few, many, or a class for an expanded clone.

d_gene: -; abundance: -; j_gene: TRBJ2-2; v_gene: TRBV28; CDR3aa: CASSSTAYTGELFF; CDR3nt: TGTGCCAGCAGTTCGACAGCCTACACCGGGGAGCTGTTTTTT
d_gene: -; abundance: once; j_gene: TRBJ2-1; v_gene: TRBV2; CDR3aa: CASSRVGVVGEQFF; CDR3nt: TGTGCCAGCAGCCGGGTCGGCGTCGTCGGTGAGCAGTTCTTC
d_gene: -; abundance: few; j_gene: TRBJ2-3; v_gene: TRBV25-1; CDR3aa: CASSYGTFTDTQYF; CDR3nt: TGTGCCAGCAGCTACGGGACTTTTACAGATACGCAGTATTTT
d_gene: -; abundance: -; j_gene: TRBJ2-7; v_gene: TRBV19; CDR3aa: CASSPMLTYEQYF; CDR3nt: TGTGCCAGTAGTCCTATGCTTACCTACGAGCAGTACTTC
d_gene: TRBD1; abundance: -; j_gene: TRBJ1-1; v_gene: TRBV5-4; CDR3aa: CASSFQGAGTEAFF; CDR3nt: TGTGCCAGCAGCTTTCAGGGGGCAGGCACTGAAGCTTTCTTT
d_gene: TRBD1; abundance: -; j_gene: TRBJ2-5; v_gene: TRBV6-1; CDR3aa: CASNLVDRGWETQYF; CDR3nt: TGTGCCAGCAACCTAGTGGACAGGGGGTGGGAGACCCAGTACTTC
d_gene: TRBD2; abundance: -; j_gene: TRBJ2-1; v_gene: TRBV11-2; CDR3aa: CASSLERSSGAYNEQFF; CDR3nt: TGTGCCAGCAGCTTAGAACGGTCTAGCGGGGCCTACAATGAGCAGTTCTTC
d_gene: -; abundance: -; j_gene: TRBJ2-7; v_gene: TRBV6-5; CDR3aa: CASIFGRGTISSWYF; CDR3nt: -
d_gene: TRBD1; abundance: once; j_gene: TRBJ2-3; v_gene: TRBV9; CDR3aa: CASTLGTGYADTQYF; CDR3nt: TGTGCCAGCACTCTGGGGACAGGGTACGCAGATACGCAGTATTTT
d_gene: -; abundance: -; j_gene: TRBJ2-1; v_gene: TRBV2; CDR3aa: CATARGELGNEQFF; CDR3nt: TGTGCCACCGCCCGCGGAGAGCTAGGCAATGAGCAGTTCTTC
d_gene: -; abundance: -; j_gene: TRBJ1-2; v_gene: TRBV6-1; CDR3aa: CASSVYAGTIANYGYTF; CDR3nt: TGTGCCAGCAGTGTCTATGCCGGGACAATAGCTAACTATGGCTACACCTTC
d_gene: -; abundance: once; j_gene: TRBJ2-7; v_gene: TRBV20-1; CDR3aa: CSARRLEQYF; CDR3nt: TGCAGTGCGAGGAGGCTCGAGCAGTACTTC
d_gene: -; abundance: -; j_gene: TRBJ2-4; v_gene: TRBV5-4; CDR3aa: CASSTQQGAKNIQYF; CDR3nt: TGTGCCAGCAGCACACAACAGGGAGCCAAAAACATTCAGTACTTC
d_gene: -; abundance: -; j_gene: TRBJ1-1; v_gene: TRBV7-2; CDR3aa: CASSLVRGQYTEAFF; CDR3nt: TGTGCCAGCAGCTTAGTGCGGGGTCAGTACACTGAAGCTTTCTTT
d_gene: TRBD1; abundance: -; j_gene: TRBJ2-6; v_gene: TRBV10-3; CDR3aa: CAADRGLRGANVLTF; CDR3nt: TGTGCCGCTGACAGGGGGCTGAGAGGGGCCAACGTCCTGACTTTC
d_gene: -; abundance: -; j_gene: TRBJ1-5; v_gene: TRBV28; CDR3aa: CASRTRFVQASNQPQHF; CDR3nt: TGTGCCAGCCGAACCCGATTTGTCCAGGCTAGCAATCAGCCCCAGCATTTT
d_gene: TRBD2; abundance: -; j_gene: TRBJ2-2; v_gene: TRBV4-3; CDR3aa: CASSQGTSKAGELFF; CDR3nt: TGCGCCAGCAGCCAAGGGACTAGTAAGGCCGGGGAGCTGTTTTTT
d_gene: -; abundance: once; j_gene: TRBJ1-1; v_gene: TRBV19; CDR3aa: CASSSTANTEAFF; CDR3nt: TGTGCCAGTAGTTCTACAGCTAACACTGAAGCTTTCTTT
d_gene: -; abundance: -; j_gene: TRBJ1-1; v_gene: TRBV4-3; CDR3aa: CASSQDSSRNTEAFF; CDR3nt: TGCGCCAGCAGCCAAGATTCCTCCAGGAACACTGAAGCTTTCTTT
d_gene: -; abundance: few; j_gene: TRBJ2-6; v_gene: TRBV7-2; CDR3aa: CASSLGSSGANVLTF; CDR3nt: TGTGCCAGCAGCTTAGGTAGCTCTGGGGCCAACGTCCTGACTTTC
d_gene: -; abundance: -; j_gene: TRBJ2-1; v_gene: TRBV20-1; CDR3aa: CSARDQIEQFF; CDR3nt: TGCAGTGCTAGAGATCAGATTGAGCAGTTCTTC